The present T cell receptor beta chain was sequenced within a study of blood T cell repertoires in COVID-19. For the study at large: PBMCs, B-cell-depleted T cells, or T cells were the source of the cDNA or gDNA that made up the material.

A few counts support this clone. Method: immunoSEQ multiplex PCR; TCRdb's copy keeps in-frame clones and lacks some. The sample yields tens of thousands of clones, about 86% seen once. The source of this sequence is a man aged 70-80 years with acute or convalescent COVID-19. The material sequenced was peripheral blood.

CDR3 in amino acids: CASSLWRTEAFF. Here the CDR3 DNA reads TGTGCCAGCAGCTTGTGGAGGACTGAAGCTTTCTTT. This sequence joins TRBV7-3 and TRBJ1-1; no firm D call. The germline CDR1 and CDR2 sequences are SGHTA and FQGTGA. CDR3 length equals 12 residues. V was shortened by 3 bases and J by 5 bases, with 7 bases between the two germline ends. Full variable domain (remainder filled in from reference TRBV7-3 and TRBJ1-1): GAGVSQTPSNKVTEKGKYVELRCDPISGHTALYWYRQSLGQGPEFLIYFQGTGAADDSGLPNDRFFAVRPEGSVSTLKIQRTERGDSAVYLCASSLWRTEAFFGQGTRLTVV.